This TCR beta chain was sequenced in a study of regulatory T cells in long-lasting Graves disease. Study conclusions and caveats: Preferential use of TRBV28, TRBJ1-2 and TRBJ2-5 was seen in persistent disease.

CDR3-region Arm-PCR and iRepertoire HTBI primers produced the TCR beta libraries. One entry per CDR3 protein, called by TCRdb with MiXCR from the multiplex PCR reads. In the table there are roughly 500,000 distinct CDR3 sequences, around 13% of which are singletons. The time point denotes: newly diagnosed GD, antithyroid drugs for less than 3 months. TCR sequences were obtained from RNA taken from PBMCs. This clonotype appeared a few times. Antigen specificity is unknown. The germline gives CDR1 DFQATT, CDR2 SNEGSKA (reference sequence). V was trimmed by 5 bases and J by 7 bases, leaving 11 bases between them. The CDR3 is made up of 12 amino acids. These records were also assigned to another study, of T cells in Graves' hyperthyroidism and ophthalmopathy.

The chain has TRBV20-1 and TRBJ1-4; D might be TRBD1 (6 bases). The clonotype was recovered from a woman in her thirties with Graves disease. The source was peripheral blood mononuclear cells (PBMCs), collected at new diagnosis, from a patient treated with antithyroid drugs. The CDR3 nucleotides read TGCAGTGCTGGACGCAGGGGTGAAAAACTGTTTTTT. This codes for CSAGRRGEKLFF.